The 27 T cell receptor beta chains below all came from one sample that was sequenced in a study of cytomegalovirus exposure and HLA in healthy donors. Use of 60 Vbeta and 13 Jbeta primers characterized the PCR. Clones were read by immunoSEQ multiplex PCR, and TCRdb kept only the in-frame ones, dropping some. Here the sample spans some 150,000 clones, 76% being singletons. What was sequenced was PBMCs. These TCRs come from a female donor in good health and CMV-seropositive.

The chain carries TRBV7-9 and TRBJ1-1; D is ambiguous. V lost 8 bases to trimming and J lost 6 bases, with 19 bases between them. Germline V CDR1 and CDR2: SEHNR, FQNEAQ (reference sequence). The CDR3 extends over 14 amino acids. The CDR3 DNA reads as TGTGCCAGCCAAGGACCTCCGTCCGGGGCTGAAGCTTTCTTT. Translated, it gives CASQGPPSGAEAFF.

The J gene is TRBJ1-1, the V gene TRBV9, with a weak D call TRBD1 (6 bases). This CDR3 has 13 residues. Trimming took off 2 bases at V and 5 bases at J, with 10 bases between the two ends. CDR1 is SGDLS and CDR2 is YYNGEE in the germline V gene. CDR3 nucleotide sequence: TGTGCCAGCAGCGTTACCCAGGGGACTGAAGCTTTCTTT. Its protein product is CASSVTQGTEAFF.

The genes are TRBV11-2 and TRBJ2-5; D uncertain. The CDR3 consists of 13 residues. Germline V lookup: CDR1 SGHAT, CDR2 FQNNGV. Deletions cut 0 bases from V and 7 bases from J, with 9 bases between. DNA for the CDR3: TGTGCCAGCAGCTTAGATCTAGGTCGGACCCAGTACTTC. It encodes CASSLDLGRTQYF.

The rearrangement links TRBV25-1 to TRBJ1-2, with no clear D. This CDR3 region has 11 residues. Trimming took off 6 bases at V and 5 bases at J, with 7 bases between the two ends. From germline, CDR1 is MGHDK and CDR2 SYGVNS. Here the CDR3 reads CASSPGYGYTF. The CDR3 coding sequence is TGTGCCAGCAGCCCGGGGTATGGCTACACCTTC.

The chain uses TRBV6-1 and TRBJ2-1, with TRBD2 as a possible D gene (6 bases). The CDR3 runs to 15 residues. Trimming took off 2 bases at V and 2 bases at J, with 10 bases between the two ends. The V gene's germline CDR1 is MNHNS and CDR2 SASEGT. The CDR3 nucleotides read TGTGCCAGCAGTGAAACGTGGGGGGCCTACAATGAGCAGTTCTTC. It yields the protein CASSETWGAYNEQFF.

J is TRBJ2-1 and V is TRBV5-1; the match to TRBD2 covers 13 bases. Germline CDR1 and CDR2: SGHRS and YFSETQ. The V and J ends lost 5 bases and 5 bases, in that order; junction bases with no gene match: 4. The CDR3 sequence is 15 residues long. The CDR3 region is CASRLAGGQNNEQFF. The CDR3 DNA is TGCGCCAGCAGACTAGCGGGAGGGCAAAACAATGAGCAGTTCTTC. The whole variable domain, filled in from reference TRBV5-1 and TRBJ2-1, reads KAGVTQTPRYLIKTRGQQVTLSCSPISGHRSVSWYQQTPGQGLQFLFEYFSETQRNKGNFPGRFSGRQFSNSRSEMNVSTLELGDSALYLCASRLAGGQNNEQFFGPGTRLTVL.

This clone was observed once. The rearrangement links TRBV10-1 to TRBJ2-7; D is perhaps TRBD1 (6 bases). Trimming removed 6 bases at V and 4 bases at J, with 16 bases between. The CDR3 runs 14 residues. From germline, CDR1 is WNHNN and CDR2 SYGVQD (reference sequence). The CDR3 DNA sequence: TGCGCCAGCAGCCGGGACACCGGTGGGTACGAGCAGTACTTC. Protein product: CASSRDTGGYEQYF.

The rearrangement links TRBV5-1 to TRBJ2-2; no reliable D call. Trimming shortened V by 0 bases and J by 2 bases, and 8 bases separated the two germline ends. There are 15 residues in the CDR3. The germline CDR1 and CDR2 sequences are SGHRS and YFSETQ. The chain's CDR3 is CASSLARFNTGELFF. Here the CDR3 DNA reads TGCGCCAGCAGCTTGGCCCGGTTTAACACCGGGGAGCTGTTTTTT.

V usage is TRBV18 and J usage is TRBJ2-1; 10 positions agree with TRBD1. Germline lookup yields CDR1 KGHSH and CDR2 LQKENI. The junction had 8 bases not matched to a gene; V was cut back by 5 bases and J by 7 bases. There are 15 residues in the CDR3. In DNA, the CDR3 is TGTGCCAGCTCATCCACCGGGACAGGGGCAAATGAGCAGTTCTTC. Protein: CASSSTGTGANEQFF.

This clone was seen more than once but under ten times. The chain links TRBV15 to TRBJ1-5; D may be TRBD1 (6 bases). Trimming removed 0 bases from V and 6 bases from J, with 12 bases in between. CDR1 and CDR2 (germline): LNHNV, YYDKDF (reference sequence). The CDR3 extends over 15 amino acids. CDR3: CATSREQGYGQPQHF. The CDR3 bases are TGTGCCACCAGCAGAGAACAGGGTTATGGTCAGCCCCAGCATTTT.

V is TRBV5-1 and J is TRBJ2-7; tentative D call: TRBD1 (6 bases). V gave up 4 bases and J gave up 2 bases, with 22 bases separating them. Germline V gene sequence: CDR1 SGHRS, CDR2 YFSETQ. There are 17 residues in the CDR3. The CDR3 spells CASSPTSVWGLAYEQYF. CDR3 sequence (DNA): TGCGCCAGCAGCCCCACCTCGGTGTGGGGGCTAGCCTACGAGCAGTACTTC.

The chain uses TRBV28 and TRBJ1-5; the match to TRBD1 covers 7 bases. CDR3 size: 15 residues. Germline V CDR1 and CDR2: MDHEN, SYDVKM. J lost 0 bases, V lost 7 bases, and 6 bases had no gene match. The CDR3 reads CASKGATFSNQPQHF. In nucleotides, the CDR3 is TGTGCCAGCAAGGGGGCGACATTTAGCAATCAGCCCCAGCATTTT.

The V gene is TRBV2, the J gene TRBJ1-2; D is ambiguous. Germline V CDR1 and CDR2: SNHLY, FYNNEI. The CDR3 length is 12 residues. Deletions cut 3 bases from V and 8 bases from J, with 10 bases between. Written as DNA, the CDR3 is TGTGCCAGCAGTGAGGGTGGGAGAGGCTACACCTTC. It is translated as CASSEGGRGYTF.

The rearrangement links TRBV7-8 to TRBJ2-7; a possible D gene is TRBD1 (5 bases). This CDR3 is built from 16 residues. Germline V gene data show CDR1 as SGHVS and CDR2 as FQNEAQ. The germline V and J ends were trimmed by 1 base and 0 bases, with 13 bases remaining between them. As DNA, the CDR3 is TGTGCCAGCAGCTTAGGAGTTGGGGCGAGCTCCTACGAGCAGTACTTC. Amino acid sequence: CASSLGVGASSYEQYF. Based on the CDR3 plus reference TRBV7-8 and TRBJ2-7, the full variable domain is GAGVSQSPRYKVAKRGQDVALRCDPISGHVSLFWYQQALGQGPEFLTYFQNEAQLDKSGLPSDRFFAERPEGSVSTLKIQRTQQEDSAVYLCASSLGVGASSYEQYFGPGTRLTVT.

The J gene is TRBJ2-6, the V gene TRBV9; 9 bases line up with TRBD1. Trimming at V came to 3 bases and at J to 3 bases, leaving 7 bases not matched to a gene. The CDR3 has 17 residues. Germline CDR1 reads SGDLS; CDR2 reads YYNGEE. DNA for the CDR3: TGTGCCAGCAGCGCGAGGACAGGGGCCAGTGGGGCCAACGTCCTGACTTTC. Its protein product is CASSARTGASGANVLTF.

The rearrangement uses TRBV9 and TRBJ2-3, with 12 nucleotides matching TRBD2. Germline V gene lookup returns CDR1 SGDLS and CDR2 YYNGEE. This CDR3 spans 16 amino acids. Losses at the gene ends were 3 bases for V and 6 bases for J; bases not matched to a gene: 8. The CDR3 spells CASSAHTSGRSDTQYF. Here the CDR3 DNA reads TGTGCCAGCAGCGCCCACACTAGCGGGAGGAGTGATACGCAGTATTTT.

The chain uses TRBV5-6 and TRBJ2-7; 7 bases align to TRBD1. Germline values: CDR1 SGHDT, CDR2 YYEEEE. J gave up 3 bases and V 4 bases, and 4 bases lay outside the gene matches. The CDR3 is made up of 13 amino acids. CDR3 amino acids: CASSRQGLYEQYF. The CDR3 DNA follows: TGTGCCAGCAGCCGACAGGGCCTCTACGAGCAGTACTTC.

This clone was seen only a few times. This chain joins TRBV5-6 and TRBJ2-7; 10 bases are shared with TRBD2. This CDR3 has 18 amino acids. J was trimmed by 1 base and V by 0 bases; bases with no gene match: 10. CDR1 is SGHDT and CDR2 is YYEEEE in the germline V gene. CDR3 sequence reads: CASSLDFASGRGSYEQYF. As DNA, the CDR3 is TGTGCCAGCAGCTTGGATTTCGCGAGCGGGAGGGGATCCTACGAGCAGTACTTC. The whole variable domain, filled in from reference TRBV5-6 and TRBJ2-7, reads DAGVTQSPTHLIKTRGQQVTLRCSPKSGHDTVSWYQQALGQGPQFIFQYYEEEERQRGNFPDRFSGHQFPNYSSELNVNALLLGDSALYLCASSLDFASGRGSYEQYFGPGTRLTVT.

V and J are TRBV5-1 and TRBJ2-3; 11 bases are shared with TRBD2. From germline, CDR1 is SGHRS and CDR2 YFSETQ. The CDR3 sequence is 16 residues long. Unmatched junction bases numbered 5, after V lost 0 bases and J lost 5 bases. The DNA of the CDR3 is TGCGCCAGCAGCTTGGGACTAGCGGGATACGTAGATACGCAGTATTTT. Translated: CASSLGLAGYVDTQYF.

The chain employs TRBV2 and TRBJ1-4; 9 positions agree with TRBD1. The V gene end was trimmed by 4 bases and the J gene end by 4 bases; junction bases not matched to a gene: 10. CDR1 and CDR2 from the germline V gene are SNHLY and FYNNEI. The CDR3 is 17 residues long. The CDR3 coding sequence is TGTGCCAGCAGTGTGGGGACAGGGCTGGGGAGTAATGAAAAACTGTTTTTT. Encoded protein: CASSVGTGLGSNEKLFF.

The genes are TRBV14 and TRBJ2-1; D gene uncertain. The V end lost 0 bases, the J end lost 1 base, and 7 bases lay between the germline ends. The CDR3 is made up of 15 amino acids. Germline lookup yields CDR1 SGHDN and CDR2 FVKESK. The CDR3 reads CASSQDIQSYNEQFF. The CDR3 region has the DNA TGTGCCAGCAGCCAAGATATCCAGTCCTACAATGAGCAGTTCTTC.

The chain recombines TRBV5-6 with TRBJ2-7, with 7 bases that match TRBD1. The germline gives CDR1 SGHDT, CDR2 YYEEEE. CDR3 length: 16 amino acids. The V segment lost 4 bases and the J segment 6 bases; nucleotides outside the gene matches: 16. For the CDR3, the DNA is TGTGCCAGCAGCCTCCGGACAGGCGTTCCTTGGGGCGAGCAGTACTTC. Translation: CASSLRTGVPWGEQYF.

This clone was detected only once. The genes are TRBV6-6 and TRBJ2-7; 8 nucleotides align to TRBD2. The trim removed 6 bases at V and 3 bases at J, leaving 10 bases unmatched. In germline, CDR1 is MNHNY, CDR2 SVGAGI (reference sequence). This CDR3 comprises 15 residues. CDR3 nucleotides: TGTGCCAGCAGCCAACCGGGAGGGCCTGGCTACGAGCAGTACTTC. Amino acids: CASSQPGGPGYEQYF.

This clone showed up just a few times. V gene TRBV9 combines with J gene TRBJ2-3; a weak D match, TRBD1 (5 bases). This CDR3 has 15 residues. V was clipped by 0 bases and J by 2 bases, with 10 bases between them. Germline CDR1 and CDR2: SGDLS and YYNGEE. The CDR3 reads CASSVGGAATDTQYF. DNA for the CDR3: TGTGCCAGCAGCGTAGGTGGGGCCGCCACAGATACGCAGTATTTT.

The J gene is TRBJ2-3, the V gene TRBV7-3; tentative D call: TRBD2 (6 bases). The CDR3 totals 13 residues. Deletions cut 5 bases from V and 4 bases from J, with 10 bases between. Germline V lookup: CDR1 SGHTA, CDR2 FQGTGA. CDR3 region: CASSPGLADTQYF. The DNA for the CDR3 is TGTGCCAGCAGCCCGGGACTTGCAGATACGCAGTATTTT.

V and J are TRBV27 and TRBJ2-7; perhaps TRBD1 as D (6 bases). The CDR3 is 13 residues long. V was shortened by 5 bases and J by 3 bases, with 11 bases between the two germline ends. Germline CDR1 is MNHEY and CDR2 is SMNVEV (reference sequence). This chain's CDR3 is CASSLEGGYEQYF. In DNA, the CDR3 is TGTGCCAGCAGTCTCGAAGGGGGCTACGAGCAGTACTTC.

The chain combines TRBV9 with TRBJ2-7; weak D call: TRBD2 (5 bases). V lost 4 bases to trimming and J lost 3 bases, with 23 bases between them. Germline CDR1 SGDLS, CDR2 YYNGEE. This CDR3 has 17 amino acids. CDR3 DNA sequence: TGTGCCAGCAGCCCAGATGAAAGGGCAGGAGGAAGCTACGAGCAGTACTTC. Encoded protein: CASSPDERAGGSYEQYF.